This entry features one T cell receptor beta chain sequence. Many counts were recorded for this clonotype. This receptor's antigen is unknown. No base quality information exists; no much larger clone differs at one position. The data were obtained in a study of T cells in Graves' hyperthyroidism and ophthalmopathy (dated by TCRdb to the late 2010s). About the study as a whole: To identify TCR V-J signatures that set the groups apart, the researchers used a discovery cohort of more than 95 patients, made up of 40 to 45 with Graves' ophthalmopathy and some 56 with stable Graves' hyperthyroidism. Following sampling, methimazole starting at 30 mg daily was given to hyperthyroidism patients, and high-dose intravenous methylprednisolone was given to ophthalmopathy patients. The roughly 91 discovery patients were randomly divided into training and test sets at a 7:3 ratio. Prospective prediction of ophthalmopathy was tested in an independent validation cohort of approximately 19 hyperthyroidism patients and 15 to 17 patients who later progressed to ophthalmopathy. The paper reports TCR Vbeta CDR3 sequencing of 130 to 150 peripheral blood samples: some 44 ophthalmopathy, about 75 hyperthyroidism and around 17 progressor patients. Thyroid tissue and blood T-cell repertoires from about six Graves' hyperthyroidism patients were also compared in the study. Results the study describes overall, beyond this receptor: Most expanded thyroid clonotypes (frequency above 0.001) were also detected in blood, suggesting blood repertoires may reflect thyroid immune responses. In cross-validation, a model built on a 13 V-J signature told ophthalmopathy apart from stable hyperthyroidism with roughly 87% sensitivity and roughly 81% specificity, and in testing the same model reached 80%/75%. Sample size was not statistically predetermined, and blinding of investigators to group allocation was not performed. In validation, progression to ophthalmopathy was predicted by the model with 70% to 71% sensitivity and around 76% specificity, a median of 6.5 months before onset.

The CDR3, from cysteine to phenylalanine, totals 16 residues. Only the CDR3 region is kept as DNA, spanning 48 bases read in frame from base 1. V gives up 1 base and J gives up 1 base, and the segment between their germline ends measures 13 bases. CDR1 and CDR2 were assigned from the germline V gene as MGHRA and YSYEKL. Patients with uncontrolled infections, other autoimmune diseases, pregnancy or lactation were excluded. Diagnoses were based on clinical symptoms, serum thyroxine and TRAb, thyroid ultrasound and orbital computed tomography. Total RNA was extracted using Trizol reagent, and RNA quality was assessed on an Agilent 2100 Bioanalyzer. TCR beta CDR3 regions were amplified from RNA transcripts. The first round of RT-PCR for the TCR CDR3 was performed with the HTBI primer set and the Qiagen OneStep RT-PCR kit. Libraries were constructed in a second round of multiplex PCR, after which size selection and purification were performed. Libraries were sequenced paired-end with 100 bp reads on an Illumina HiSeq2000. The study's own analysis went as follows. SOAPnuke was used to process the raw data, throwing out any read that contained adapters or uncalled bases, had a mean Phred below 15, or lacked an exact constant-primer or identifier match. COPE v1.2.5 was used to merge the high-quality paired reads, and each unique nucleotide sequence was defined as a clonotype. MiTCR v1.1 was used to align clonotypes to the IMGT TRBV, TRBD and TRBJ reference segments. The analysis was restricted to V-J combinations with a frequency above 0.0001, which together covered approximately 99% of the repertoires. The TCS score was defined as the ratio of F50 (clonal expansion) to E x V (chaos), calculated using BLOSUM62-based TCRdist between CDR3 peptides within each V-J. Welch's t-statistics and random forest reduced 450 to 600 V-J features to 10 to 15, which were used in a naive Bayes classifier (R e1071). The Morisita-Horn index was used to measure how similar the thyroid and blood repertoires were. Through fastp at Q25 and MiXCR, TCRdb rebuilt clones from the public reads, retaining in-frame beta chains. Rows merge per CDR3 protein into single entries with the most common DNA and genes. TCRdb, not the authors, supplied the V and J calls. The sample profile shows 550,000 to 600,000 distinct CDR3 sequences; 40% to 55% of them were found once. The top ten clonotypes cover under 20% of the sample.

The sample consisted of peripheral blood or thyroid tissue (not recorded which). The chain is encoded by TRBV4-1 joined to TRBJ1-1; confidence is insufficient to name the D gene. The sequence came from an adult woman with Graves' disease, either hyperthyroidism or ophthalmopathy (not recorded which). CDR3 protein: CASSQGPASGNTEAFF. Here is the DNA: TGCGCCAGCAGCCAAGGGCCAGCCTCGGGGAACACTGAAGCTTTCTTT.